The entry below describes one T cell receptor beta chain. The gene symbols are mouse symbols. The CDR3 end is not reached by the read, which stops 4 residues before it; the germline J gene fills it in. Separation of pooled cutaneous lymph node cells was by sorting with CD4, CD8alpha, NKG2D, NKG2ACE and other markers. The CDR3 sequence is 17 residues long. Germline lookup yields CDR1 NNHDY and CDR2 SYVADS. With V trimmed by 0 bases and J by 4 bases, 6 bases remained unmatched. As the sequencing template, cDNA was produced by extracting RNA and reverse transcribing it. Profiling relied on immunoSEQ multiplex PCR, and the TCRdb table lists in-frame clones only, not all of them. The repertoire consists of 250,000 or so clones, none detected only once. This sample stems from a study of CD8+ T cells in alopecia areata. Across the study: The 7-10-week-old female C3H/HeJ mice were given skin taken from approximately 6-13-month-old C3H/HeJ graft donors that had spontaneous alopecia.

This receptor was identified in a C3H/HeJ mouse with alopecia areata. Mouse MHC haplotype: H2-k. This rearrangement joins TRBV13-3 to TRBJ2-2, with 10 bases aligning to TRBD2. Material for sequencing was CD4+ T cells sorted from a lymph node. CDR3 sequence reads: CASSDAWGGAGTGQLYF. Incomplete CDR3 DNA: TGTGCCAGCAGTGATGCCTGGGGGGGCGCGGGCACCGGG.